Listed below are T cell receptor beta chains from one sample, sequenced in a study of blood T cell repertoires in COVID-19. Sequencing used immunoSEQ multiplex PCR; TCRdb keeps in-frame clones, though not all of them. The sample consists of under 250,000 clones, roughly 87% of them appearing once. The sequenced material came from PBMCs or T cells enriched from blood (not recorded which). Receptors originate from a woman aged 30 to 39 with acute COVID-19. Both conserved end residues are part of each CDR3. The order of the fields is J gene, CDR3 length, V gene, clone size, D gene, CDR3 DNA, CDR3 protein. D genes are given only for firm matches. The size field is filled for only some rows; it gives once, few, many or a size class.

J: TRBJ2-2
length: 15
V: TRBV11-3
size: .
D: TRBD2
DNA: TGTGCCAGCAGCTTAGGCGGGGGGGCCGCCGGGGAGCTGTTTTTT
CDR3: CASSLGGGAAGELFF

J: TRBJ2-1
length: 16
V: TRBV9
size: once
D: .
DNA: TGTGCCAGCAGCGTAGGAGCGGGCAGGGAGAGGGACGAGCAGTTCTTC
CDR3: CASSVGAGRERDEQFF

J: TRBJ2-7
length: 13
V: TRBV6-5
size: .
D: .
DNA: TGTGCCAGCAGTTACAACAGAGCCTACGAGCAGTACTTC
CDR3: CASSYNRAYEQYF

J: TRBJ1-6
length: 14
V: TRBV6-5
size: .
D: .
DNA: TGTGCCAGCAGTTACTCGGAAGGGGATTCACCCCTCCACTTT
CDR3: CASSYSEGDSPLHF

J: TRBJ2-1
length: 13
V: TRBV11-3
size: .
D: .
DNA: TGTGCCAGCAGCTTAGGTAGCGGCAATGAGCAGTTCTTC
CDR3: CASSLGSGNEQFF

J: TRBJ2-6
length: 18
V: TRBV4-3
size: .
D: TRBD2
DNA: TGCGCCAGCAGCCATAGGACTAGCCCCACATCTGGGGCCAACGTCCTGACTTTC
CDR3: CASSHRTSPTSGANVLTF

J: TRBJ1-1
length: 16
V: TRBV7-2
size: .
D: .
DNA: TGTGCCAGCAGCTTATGGTCGGGTCAGGGAAGTACTGAAGCTTTCTTT
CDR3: CASSLWSGQGSTEAFF

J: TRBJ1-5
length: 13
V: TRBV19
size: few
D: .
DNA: TGTGCCAGTAGCCAGGGGAGAGTTCAGCCCCAGCATTTT
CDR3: CASSQGRVQPQHF

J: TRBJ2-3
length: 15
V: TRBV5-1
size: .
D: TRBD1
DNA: TGCGCCACCAGCCCCGAGGGGGCAAACACAGATACGCAGTATTTT
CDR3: CATSPEGANTDTQYF

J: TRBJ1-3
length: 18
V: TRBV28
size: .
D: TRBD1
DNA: TGTGCCAGCAGCCATGCCCCACACCGGACAGGGGATAGAAACACCATATATTTT
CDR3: CASSHAPHRTGDRNTIYF

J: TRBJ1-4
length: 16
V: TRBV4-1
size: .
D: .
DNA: TGCGCCAGCAGCCAACAACTAGCGTCAACTAATGAAAAACTGTTTTTT
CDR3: CASSQQLASTNEKLFF

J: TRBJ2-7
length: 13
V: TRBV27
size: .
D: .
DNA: TGTGCCAGCATGGGGCCACCTGACTACGAGCAGTACTTC
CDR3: CASMGPPDYEQYF

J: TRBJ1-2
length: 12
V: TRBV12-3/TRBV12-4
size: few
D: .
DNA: TGTGCCAGCTGGTCACAGGGATTTGGCTACACCTTC
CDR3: CASWSQGFGYTF

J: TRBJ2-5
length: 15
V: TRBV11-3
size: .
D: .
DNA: TGTGCCAGCAGCCCCGGGGGTCGTACTTGGGAGACCCAGTACTTC
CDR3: CASSPGGRTWETQYF

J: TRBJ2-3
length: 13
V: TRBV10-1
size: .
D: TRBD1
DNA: TGCGCCAGCAGTTACAGGGGTGTAAATACGCAGTATTTT
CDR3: CASSYRGVNTQYF

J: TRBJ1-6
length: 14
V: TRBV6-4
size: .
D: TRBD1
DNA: TGTGCCAGCAGTGCAAGGACAGGGGTTTCACCCCTCCACTTT
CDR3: CASSARTGVSPLHF

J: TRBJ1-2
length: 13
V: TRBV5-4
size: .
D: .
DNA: TGTGCCAGCAGCTTGCTCAGGGAAGATGGCTACACCTTC
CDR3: CASSLLREDGYTF

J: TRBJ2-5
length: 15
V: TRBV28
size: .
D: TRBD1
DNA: TGTGCCAGCGACCCCGACAGGGGAAGAGGAGAGACCCAGTACTTC
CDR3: CASDPDRGRGETQYF

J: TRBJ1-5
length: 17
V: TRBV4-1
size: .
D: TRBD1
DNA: TGCGCCAGCAGCCAAGTTAGAACAGGGGTTAGCAATCAGCCCCAGCATTTT
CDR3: CASSQVRTGVSNQPQHF

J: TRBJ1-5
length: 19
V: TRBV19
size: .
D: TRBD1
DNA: TGTGCCAGTAGTATTATATGGGTCGGGACAGACTATAGCAATCAGCCCCAGCATTTT
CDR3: CASSIIWVGTDYSNQPQHF

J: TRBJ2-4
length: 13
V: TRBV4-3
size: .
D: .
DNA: TGCGCCAGCAGCCCTAGGCCCTGGGACATTCAGTACTTC
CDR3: CASSPRPWDIQYF

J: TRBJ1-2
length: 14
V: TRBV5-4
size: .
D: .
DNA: TGTGCCAGCAGCTTGCAAGGGGTGTTCTATGGCTACACCTTC
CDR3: CASSLQGVFYGYTF

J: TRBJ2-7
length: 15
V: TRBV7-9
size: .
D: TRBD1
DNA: TGTGCCAGCAGCGTGCCGGGACAGGGACTCTACGAGCAGTACTTC
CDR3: CASSVPGQGLYEQYF

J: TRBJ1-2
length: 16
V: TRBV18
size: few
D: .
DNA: TGTGCCAGCTCCCCCCGGGAGGGGGATTGGTCCGATGGCTACACCTTC
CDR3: CASSPREGDWSDGYTF

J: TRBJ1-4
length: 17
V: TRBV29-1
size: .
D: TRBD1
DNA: TGCAGCGTTTCAGGGGGCCCTGGGAAAACAACTAATGAAAAACTGTTTTTT
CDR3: CSVSGGPGKTTNEKLFF

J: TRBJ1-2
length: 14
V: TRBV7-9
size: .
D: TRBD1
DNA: TGTGCCAGCAGCCCCCCGGGACAGGCCTATGGCTACACCTTC
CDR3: CASSPPGQAYGYTF

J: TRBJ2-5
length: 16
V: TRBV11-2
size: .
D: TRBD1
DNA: TGTGCCAGCAGCTTTGACGGGGGACAGGGGGCGGAGACCCAGTACTTC
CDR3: CASSFDGGQGAETQYF

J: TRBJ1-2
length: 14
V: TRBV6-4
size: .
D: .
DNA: TGTGCCAGCAATTCAGGGTGGCCCAACTATGGCTACACCTTC
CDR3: CASNSGWPNYGYTF

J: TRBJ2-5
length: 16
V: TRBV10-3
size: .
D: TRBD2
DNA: TGTGCCATCAGTGAGTCTCGCGGGGGGGGTAGAGAGACCCAGTACTTC
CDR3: CAISESRGGGRETQYF

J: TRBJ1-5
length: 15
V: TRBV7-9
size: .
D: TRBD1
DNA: TGTGCCAGCAGCTCTAGGGGGACAGAGGGTATGGCCCAGCATTTT
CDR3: CASSSRGTEGMAQHF

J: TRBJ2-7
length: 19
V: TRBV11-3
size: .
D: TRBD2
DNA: TGTGCCAGCAGCTTAGGCCCCTCTAGCGGGGGTTTCTACTCCTACGAGCAGTACTTC
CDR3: CASSLGPSSGGFYSYEQYF

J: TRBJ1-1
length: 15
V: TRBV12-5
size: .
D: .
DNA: TGTGCTAGTGGTACCCCCAGGGTTAAGGGCACTGAAGCTTTCTTT
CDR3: CASGTPRVKGTEAFF

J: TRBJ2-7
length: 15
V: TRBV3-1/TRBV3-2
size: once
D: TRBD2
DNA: TGTGCCAGCAGCCAACCTAGCGGGGGGGGGAACGAGCAGTACTTC
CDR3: CASSQPSGGGNEQYF

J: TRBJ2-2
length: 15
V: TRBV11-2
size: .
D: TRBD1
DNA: TGTGCCAGCAGCCAGGGGACAGGATACACCGGGGAGCTGTTTTTT
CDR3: CASSQGTGYTGELFF

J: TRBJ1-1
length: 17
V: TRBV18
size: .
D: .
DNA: TGTGCCAGCTCACCACCGCGGGGGAACAGCTTGAACACTGAAGCTTTCTTT
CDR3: CASSPPRGNSLNTEAFF

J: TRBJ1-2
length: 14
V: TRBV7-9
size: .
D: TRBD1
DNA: TGTGCCAGCAGCTTCTCGACAGGGGAGGAGGGCTACACCTTC
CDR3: CASSFSTGEEGYTF

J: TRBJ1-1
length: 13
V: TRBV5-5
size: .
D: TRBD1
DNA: TGTGCCAGCAGGGGACAGGGGCTGGCTGAAGCTTTCTTT
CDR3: CASRGQGLAEAFF

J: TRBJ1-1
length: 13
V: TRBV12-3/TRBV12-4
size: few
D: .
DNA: TGTGCCAGCATTCGGGGAATGAACACTGAAGCTTTCTTT
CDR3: CASIRGMNTEAFF

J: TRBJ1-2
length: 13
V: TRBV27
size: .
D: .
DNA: TGTGCCAGCAGTTTAGACGGGTTCTATGGCTACACCTTC
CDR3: CASSLDGFYGYTF